The 2 T cell receptor beta chains reported below all come from one sample, sequenced in a study of T-cell reconstitution after alpha-beta-depleted transplantation in children (dated by TCRdb to 2015 to 2016). Libraries were made using PCR. The run used an Illumina HiSeq 2500. To normalize quantification of the TCRbeta repertoire, the TCR libraries were built with molecular barcoding that relied on unique molecular identifiers. In TCRdb, the public reads were trimmed at Q25 with fastp and aligned with MiXCR, with productive beta chains retained. Each CDR3 protein gets just one entry, which takes the most common genes and DNA from the rows behind it. In this sample the table shows some 200,000 distinct CDR3 sequences, about 8.7% of which occur a single time. The biggest ten clones account for about 40% of the sample. Reading the label with the study, this specimen's treatment or condition is: allogeneic hematopoietic cell transplantation with graft depleted of TCRalphabeta T cells and CD19 B cells.

The source material was PBMCs, mostly from graft donor cells, sampled 360 days after TCRalphabeta/CD19-depleted stem cell transplant. The receptors originated from a male patient under 10 years old who had a stem cell transplant for acute myeloid leukemia, so the T cells may come from the graft donor.

This clonotype has ten or more counts. The chain is built from TRBV7-6 and TRBJ2-7, with a tentative D call TRBD2 (7 bases). The germline CDR1 and CDR2 sequences are SGHVS and FNYEAQ. CDR3 length: 14 amino acids. The V and J ends lost 2 bases and 4 bases respectively, with 12 bases between them. CDR3 DNA: TGTGCCAGCAGCTTATCCCGGGGGGCTTACGAGCAGTACTTC. Its translation is CASSLSRGAYEQYF. Full variable domain (remainder filled in from reference TRBV7-6 and TRBJ2-7): GAGVSQSPRYKVTKRGQDVALRCDPISGHVSLYWYRQALGQGPEFLTYFNYEAQQDKSGLPNDRFSAERPEGSISTLTIQRTEQRDSAMYRCASSLSRGAYEQYFGPGTRLTVT.

This clonotype showed up many times. The V gene is TRBV29-1, the J gene TRBJ2-2; D call uncertain. The germline V and J ends were trimmed by 7 bases and 0 bases, with 3 bases remaining between them. Germline CDR1 is SQVTM and CDR2 is ANQGSEA. The CDR3 runs to 11 residues. CDR3 sequence reads: CSATNTGELFF. The CDR3 nucleotides are TGCAGCGCAACGAACACCGGGGAGCTGTTTTTT.